This T cell receptor beta chain was observed in a study of siplizumab effects on memory and regulatory T cells. With regard to this clone: As yet, its antigen is unknown.

The protocol was immunoSEQ multiplex PCR, while the TCRdb copy is restricted to in-frame clones and leaves out a portion. This table holds about 120,000 clones, 93% found once. Points from the study as a whole: Unstimulated naive T cells seemed to show more diversity than memory cells did, and they also seemed to be among the major contributors to the alloresponse.

Specimen: non-Treg CD4+ T cells sorted from blood. The TCR originated in a human donor in good health.

The CDR3 DNA reads TGTGCCAGCAGCTTAACGACAGGGGAAGATACGCAGTATTTT. Its protein is CASSLTTGEDTQYF. The chain links TRBV7-9 to TRBJ2-3; 8 nucleotides align to TRBD1. Germline V gives CDR1 SEHNR, CDR2 FQNEAQ (reference sequence). The J segment lost 5 bases and the V segment lost 2 bases, leaving 3 bases of the junction unmatched. The CDR3 has 14 residues. Complete variable domain (other parts from reference TRBV7-9 and TRBJ2-3): DTGVSQNPRHKITKRGQNVTFRCDPISEHNRLYWYRQTLGQGPEFLTYFQNEAQLEKSRLLSDRFSAERPKGSFSTLEIQRTEQGDSAMYLCASSLTTGEDTQYFGPGTRLTVL.